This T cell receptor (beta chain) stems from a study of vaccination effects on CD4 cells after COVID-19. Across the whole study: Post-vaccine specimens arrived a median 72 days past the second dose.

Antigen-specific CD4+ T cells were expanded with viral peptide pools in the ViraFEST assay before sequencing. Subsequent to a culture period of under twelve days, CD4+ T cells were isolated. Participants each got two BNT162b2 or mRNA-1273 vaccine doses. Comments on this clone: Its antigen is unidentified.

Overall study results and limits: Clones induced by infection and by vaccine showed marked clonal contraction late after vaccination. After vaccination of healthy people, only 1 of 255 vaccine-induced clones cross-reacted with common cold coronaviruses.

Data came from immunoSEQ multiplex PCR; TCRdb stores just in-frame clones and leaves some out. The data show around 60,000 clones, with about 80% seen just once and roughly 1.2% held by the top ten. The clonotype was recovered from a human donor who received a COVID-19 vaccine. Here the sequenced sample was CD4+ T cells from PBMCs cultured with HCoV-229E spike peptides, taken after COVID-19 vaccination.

CDR3 sequence (DNA): TGCGCCAGCAGCAGAACCGGGACTAGCGGGGACACCGGGGAGCTGTTTTTT. Translating it yields CASSRTGTSGDTGELFF. This sequence joins TRBV5-1 and TRBJ2-2; 13 bases align to TRBD2. J gave up 3 bases and V 4 bases, and 6 bases lay outside the gene matches. Germline loops: CDR1 SGHRS, CDR2 YFSETQ. The CDR3 has 17 amino acids.